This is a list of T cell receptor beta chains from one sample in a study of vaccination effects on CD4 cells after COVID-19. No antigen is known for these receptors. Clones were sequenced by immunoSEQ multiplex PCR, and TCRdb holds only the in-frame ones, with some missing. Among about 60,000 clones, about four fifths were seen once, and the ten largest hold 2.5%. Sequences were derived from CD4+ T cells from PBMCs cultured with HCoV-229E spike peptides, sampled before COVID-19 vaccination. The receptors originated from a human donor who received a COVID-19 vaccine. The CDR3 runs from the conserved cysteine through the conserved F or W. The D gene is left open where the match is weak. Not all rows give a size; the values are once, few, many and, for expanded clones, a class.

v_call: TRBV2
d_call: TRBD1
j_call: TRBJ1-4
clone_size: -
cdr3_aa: CASSVWGTGEEKLFF
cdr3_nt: TGTGCCAGCAGTGTCTGGGGGACAGGGGAGGAAAAACTGTTTTTT

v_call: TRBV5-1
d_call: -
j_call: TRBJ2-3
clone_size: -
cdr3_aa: CASSLVGGPNTDTQYF
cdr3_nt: TGCGCCAGCAGCTTAGTCGGGGGGCCGAACACAGATACGCAGTATTTT

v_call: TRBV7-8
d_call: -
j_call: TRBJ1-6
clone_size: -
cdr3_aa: CASSQQGLYSPLHF
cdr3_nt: TGTGCCAGCAGCCAGCAGGGGTTATATTCACCCCTCCACTTT

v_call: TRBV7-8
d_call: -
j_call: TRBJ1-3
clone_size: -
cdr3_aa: CASSLISGSPSGNTIYF
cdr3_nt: TGTGCCAGCAGCTTAATTTCTGGGTCCCCCTCTGGAAACACCATATATTTT

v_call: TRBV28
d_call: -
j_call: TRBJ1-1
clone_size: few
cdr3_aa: CASAPIWENTEAFF
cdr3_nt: TGTGCCAGCGCCCCCATCTGGGAGAACACTGAAGCTTTCTTT

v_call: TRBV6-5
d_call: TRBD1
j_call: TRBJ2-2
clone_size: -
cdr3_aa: CASSHRGPGELFF
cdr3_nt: TGTGCCAGCAGTCACAGGGGGCCCGGGGAGCTGTTTTTT

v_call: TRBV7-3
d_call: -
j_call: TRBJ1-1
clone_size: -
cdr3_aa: CASSQLRNTEAFF
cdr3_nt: TGTGCCAGCAGCCAACTTAGAAACACTGAAGCTTTCTTT

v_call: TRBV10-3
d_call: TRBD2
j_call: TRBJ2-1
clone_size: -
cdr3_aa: CAISESFGLAGRYEQFF
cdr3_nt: TGTGCCATCAGTGAGTCTTTCGGACTAGCGGGGCGATATGAGCAGTTCTTC

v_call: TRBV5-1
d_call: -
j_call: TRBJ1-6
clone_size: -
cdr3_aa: CASSLGQNNSPLHF
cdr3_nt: TGCGCCAGCAGCTTGGGTCAGAATAATTCACCCCTCCACTTT

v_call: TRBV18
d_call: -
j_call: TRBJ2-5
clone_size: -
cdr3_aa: CASSGQAETQYF
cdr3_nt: TGTGCCAGCTCAGGTCAAGCGGAGACCCAGTACTTC

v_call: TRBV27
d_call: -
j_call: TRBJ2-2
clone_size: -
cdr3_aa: CASADSNTGELFF
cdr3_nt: TGTGCCAGCGCGGACAGTAACACCGGGGAGCTGTTTTTT

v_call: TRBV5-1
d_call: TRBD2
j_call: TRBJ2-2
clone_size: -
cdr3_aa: CASSIAGGNTGELFF
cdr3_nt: TGCGCCAGCAGCATAGCGGGGGGCAACACCGGGGAGCTGTTTTTT

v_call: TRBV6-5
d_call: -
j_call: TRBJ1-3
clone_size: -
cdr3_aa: CASRTGPGSGNTIYF
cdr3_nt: TGTGCCAGCAGGACCGGCCCTGGTTCTGGAAACACCATATATTTT

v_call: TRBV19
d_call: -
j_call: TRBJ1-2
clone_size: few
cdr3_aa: CASSTDRDTIKGGYTF
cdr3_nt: TGTGCCAGTAGTACAGACCGGGACACTATAAAGGGGGGCTACACCTTC

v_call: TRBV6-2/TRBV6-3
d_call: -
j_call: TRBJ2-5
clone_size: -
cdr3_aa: CASSYRPGGIAETQYF
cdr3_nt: TGTGCCAGCAGTTACCGTCCCGGCGGTATAGCGGAGACCCAGTACTTC

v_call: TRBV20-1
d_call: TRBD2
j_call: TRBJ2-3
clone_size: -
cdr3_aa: CSASERGGGDTQYF
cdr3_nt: TGCAGTGCTAGTGAGCGGGGGGGCGGAGATACGCAGTATTTT

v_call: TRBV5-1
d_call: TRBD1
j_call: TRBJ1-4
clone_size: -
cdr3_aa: CASSLWQGENEKLFF
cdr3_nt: TGCGCCAGCAGCTTGTGGCAGGGGGAGAATGAAAAACTGTTTTTT

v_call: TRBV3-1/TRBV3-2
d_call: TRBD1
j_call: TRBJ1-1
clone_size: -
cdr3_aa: CASSLSGTGVWGTEAFF
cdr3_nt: TGTGCCAGCAGCCTTTCTGGGACAGGGGTTTGGGGCACTGAAGCTTTCTTT

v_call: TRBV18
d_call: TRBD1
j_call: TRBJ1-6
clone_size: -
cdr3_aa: CASSLGQGIDSPLHF
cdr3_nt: TGTGCCAGCTCACTAGGACAGGGTATCGATTCACCCCTCCACTTT

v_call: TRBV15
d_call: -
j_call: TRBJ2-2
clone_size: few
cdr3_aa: CATSRVLGGELFF
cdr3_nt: TGTGCCACCAGCAGAGTCTTAGGCGGGGAGCTGTTTTTT

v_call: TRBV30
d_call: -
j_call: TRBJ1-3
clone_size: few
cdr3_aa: CAWSTSSVSRNTIYF
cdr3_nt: TGTGCCTGGAGTACCTCCAGCGTTTCTAGAAACACCATATATTTT

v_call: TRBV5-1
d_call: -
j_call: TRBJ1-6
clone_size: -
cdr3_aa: CASSSDINNSPLHF
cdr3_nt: TGCGCCAGCAGCTCGGACATAAATAATTCACCCCTCCACTTT

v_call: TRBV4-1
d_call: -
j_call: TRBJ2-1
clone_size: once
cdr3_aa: CASSQDRGGDSNNEQFF
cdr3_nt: TGCGCCAGCAGCCAAGACCGTGGAGGGGACAGTAACAATGAGCAGTTCTTC

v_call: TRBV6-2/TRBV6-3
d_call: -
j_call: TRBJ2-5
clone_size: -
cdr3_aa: CASSAWGQETQYF
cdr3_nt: TGTGCCAGCAGTGCCTGGGGCCAAGAGACCCAGTACTTC

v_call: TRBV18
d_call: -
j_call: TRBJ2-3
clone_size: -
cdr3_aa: CASSPRIQALTDTQYF
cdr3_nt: TGTGCCAGCTCACCACGGATACAGGCCCTCACAGATACGCAGTATTTT

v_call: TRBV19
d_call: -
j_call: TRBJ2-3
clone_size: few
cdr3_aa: CASSGSTDTQYF
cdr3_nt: TGTGCCAGTAGTGGAAGCACAGATACGCAGTATTTT

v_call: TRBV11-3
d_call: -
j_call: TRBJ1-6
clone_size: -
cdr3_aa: CASSLSGQNNSPLHF
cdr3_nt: TGTGCCAGCAGCTTAAGTGGCCAAAATAATTCACCCCTCCACTTT

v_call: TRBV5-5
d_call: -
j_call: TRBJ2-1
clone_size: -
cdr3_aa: CASSEGGLYNEQFF
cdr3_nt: TGTGCCAGCAGCGAAGGGGGGCTCTACAATGAGCAGTTCTTC

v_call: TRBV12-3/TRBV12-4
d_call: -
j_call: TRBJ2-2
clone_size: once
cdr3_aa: CARNTGELFF
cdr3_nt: TGTGCCAGGAACACCGGGGAGCTGTTTTTT

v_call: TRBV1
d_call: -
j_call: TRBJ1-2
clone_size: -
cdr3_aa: CTSSQHQSNGYTF
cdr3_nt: TGCACCAGCAGCCAGCACCAGAGTAACGGCTACACCTTC

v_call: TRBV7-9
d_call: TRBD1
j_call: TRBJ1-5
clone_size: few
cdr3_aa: CASSPPGQGVPQHF
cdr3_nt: TGTGCCAGCAGCCCACCGGGACAGGGAGTGCCCCAGCATTTT

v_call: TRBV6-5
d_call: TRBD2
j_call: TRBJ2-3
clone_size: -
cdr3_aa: CASSLTSGGKVTQYF
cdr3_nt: TGTGCCAGCAGTCTGACTAGCGGTGGAAAGGTTACGCAGTATTTT

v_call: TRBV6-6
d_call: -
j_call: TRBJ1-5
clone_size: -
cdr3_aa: CASGQMGQPQHF
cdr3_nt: TGTGCCAGCGGGCAAATGGGCCAGCCCCAGCATTTT

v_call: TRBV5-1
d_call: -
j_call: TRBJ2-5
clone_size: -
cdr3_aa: CASSLARQTQETQYF
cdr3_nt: TGCGCCAGCAGCTTGGCCAGGCAGACCCAAGAGACCCAGTACTTC

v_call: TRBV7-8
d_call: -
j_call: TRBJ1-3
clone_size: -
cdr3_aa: CASSLVVPGSGNTIYF
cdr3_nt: TGTGCCAGCAGCTTAGTCGTTCCAGGGTCAGGAAACACCATATATTTT

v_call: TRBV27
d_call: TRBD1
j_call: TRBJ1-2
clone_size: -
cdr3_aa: CASSPDLRGLRNGYTF
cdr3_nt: TGTGCCAGCAGTCCCGACCTTAGGGGGCTGAGGAATGGCTACACCTTC

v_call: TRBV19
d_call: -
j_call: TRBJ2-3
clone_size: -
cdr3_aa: CASTRAGATDTQYF
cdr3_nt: TGTGCCAGTACCCGAGCCGGGGCCACAGATACGCAGTATTTT

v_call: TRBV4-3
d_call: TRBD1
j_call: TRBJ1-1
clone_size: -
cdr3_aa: CASSQGQGSTEAFF
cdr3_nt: TGCGCCAGCAGCCAAGGACAGGGATCCACTGAAGCTTTCTTT

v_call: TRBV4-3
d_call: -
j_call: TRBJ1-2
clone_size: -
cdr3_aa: CASSQKRGFDGYTF
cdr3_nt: TGCGCCAGCAGCCAAAAACGGGGATTTGATGGCTACACCTTC

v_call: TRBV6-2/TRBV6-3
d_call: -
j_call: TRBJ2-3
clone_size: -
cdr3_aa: CASSTRGGADTQYF
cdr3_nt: TGTGCCAGCAGCACCCGAGGGGGGGCAGATACGCAGTATTTT

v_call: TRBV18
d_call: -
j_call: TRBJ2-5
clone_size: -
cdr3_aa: CASSQRRTEKETQYF
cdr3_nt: TGTGCCAGCTCACAACGCCGGACGGAGAAAGAGACCCAGTACTTC

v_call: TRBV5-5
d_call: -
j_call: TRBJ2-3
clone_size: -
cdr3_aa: CASSSPSNTDTQYF
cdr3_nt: TGTGCCAGCAGTTCACCTTCTAACACAGATACGCAGTATTTT

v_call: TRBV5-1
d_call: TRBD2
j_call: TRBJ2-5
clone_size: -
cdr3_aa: CASSWGGEVETQYF
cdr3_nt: TGCGCCAGCAGCTGGGGAGGGGAAGTAGAGACCCAGTACTTC

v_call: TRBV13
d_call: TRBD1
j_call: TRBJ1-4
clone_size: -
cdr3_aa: CASRDRAGEKLFF
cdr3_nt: TGTGCCAGCAGAGACAGGGCGGGTGAAAAACTGTTTTTT

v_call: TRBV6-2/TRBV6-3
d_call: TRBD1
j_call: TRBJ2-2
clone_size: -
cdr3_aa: CASSYYRQGDGTGELFF
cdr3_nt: TGTGCCAGCAGTTATTACCGACAGGGTGATGGCACCGGGGAGCTGTTTTTT

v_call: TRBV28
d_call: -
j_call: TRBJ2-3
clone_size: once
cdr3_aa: CASSLLRDTQYF
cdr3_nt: TGTGCCAGCAGTTTATTGCGGGATACGCAGTATTTT

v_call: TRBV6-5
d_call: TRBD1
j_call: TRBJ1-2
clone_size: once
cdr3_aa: CASSPDRGLVGYTF
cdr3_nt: TGTGCCAGCAGCCCAGACAGGGGGCTGGTGGGCTACACCTTC

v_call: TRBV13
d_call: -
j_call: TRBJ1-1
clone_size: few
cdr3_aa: CASSPDLMNTEAFF
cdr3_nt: TGTGCCAGCAGCCCGGACCTAATGAACACTGAAGCTTTCTTT

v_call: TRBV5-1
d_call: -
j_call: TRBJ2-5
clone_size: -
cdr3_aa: CASSRDGKETQYF
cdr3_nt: TGCGCCAGCAGCCGGGACGGGAAAGAGACCCAGTACTTC

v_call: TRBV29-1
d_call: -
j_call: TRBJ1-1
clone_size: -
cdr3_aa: CSVGPGTTNTEAFF
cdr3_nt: TGCAGCGTTGGCCCCGGGACTACGAACACTGAAGCTTTCTTT

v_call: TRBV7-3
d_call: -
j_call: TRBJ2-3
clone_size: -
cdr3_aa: CASSLGQSTDTQYF
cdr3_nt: TGTGCCAGCAGCTTAGGACAGAGCACAGATACGCAGTATTTT

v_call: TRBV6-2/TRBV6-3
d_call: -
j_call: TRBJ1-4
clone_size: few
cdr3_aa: CASSYVPTRPRDEKLFF
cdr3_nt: TGTGCCAGCAGTTACGTCCCGACCCGGCCGAGAGATGAAAAACTGTTTTTT

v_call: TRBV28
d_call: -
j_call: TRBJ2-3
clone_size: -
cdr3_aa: CASSLSTDTQYF
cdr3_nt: TGTGCCAGCAGCCTAAGCACAGATACGCAGTATTTT

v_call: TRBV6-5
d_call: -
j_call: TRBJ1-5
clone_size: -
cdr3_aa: CASSLDSRNQPQHF
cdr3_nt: TGTGCCAGCAGCCTGGACAGCCGAAATCAGCCCCAGCATTTT

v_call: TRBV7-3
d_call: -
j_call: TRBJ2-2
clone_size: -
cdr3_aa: CASSLLGTGELFF
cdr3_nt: TGTGCCAGCAGCTTACTGGGCACCGGGGAGCTGTTTTTT

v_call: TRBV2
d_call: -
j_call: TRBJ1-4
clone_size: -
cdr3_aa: CASSMTSSNEKLFF
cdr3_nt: TGTGCCAGCAGTATGACCTCCTCGAATGAAAAACTGTTTTTT

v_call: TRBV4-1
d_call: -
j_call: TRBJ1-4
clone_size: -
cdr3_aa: CASSQESQGREKLFF
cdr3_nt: TGCGCCAGCAGCCAAGAGAGTCAGGGACGGGAAAAACTGTTTTTT

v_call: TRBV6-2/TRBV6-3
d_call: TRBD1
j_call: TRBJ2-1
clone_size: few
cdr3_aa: CASSSRRQGQFF
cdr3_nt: TGTGCCAGCAGTTCGAGAAGACAGGGCCAGTTCTTC

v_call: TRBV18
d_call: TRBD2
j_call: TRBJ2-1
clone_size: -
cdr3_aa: CASSDAGTINEQFF
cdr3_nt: TGTGCCAGCTCAGATGCCGGGACTATCAATGAGCAGTTCTTC

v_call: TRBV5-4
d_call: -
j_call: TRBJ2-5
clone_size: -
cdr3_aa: CASSNRQIQETQYF
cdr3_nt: TGTGCCAGCAGCAATCGACAGATCCAAGAGACCCAGTACTTC